This T cell receptor (beta chain) was recovered during a study of T cells in localized non-small cell lung cancer. CDR3 length: 14 amino acids. Unmatched junction bases numbered 11, after V lost 7 bases and J lost 7 bases. Per the germline V gene, CDR1 is SQVTM and CDR2 is ANQGSEA. Sequencing was performed with immunoSEQ multiplex PCR; in TCRdb, only in-frame clones are kept and a portion is missing. The sample carries approximately 1,800 clones, less than 30% recorded once. The chain carries TRBV29-1 and TRBJ1-4, with 8 nucleotides matching TRBD1. The clonotype comes from a woman aged 35 to 70 with stage I lung adenocarcinoma. The sample here was normal lung tissue next to the tumor, taken before any cancer treatment. CDR3 amino acids: CSGGAGTGAEKLFF. The CDR3 DNA reads as TGCAGCGGGGGTGCCGGGACAGGTGCTGAAAAACTGTTTTTT.